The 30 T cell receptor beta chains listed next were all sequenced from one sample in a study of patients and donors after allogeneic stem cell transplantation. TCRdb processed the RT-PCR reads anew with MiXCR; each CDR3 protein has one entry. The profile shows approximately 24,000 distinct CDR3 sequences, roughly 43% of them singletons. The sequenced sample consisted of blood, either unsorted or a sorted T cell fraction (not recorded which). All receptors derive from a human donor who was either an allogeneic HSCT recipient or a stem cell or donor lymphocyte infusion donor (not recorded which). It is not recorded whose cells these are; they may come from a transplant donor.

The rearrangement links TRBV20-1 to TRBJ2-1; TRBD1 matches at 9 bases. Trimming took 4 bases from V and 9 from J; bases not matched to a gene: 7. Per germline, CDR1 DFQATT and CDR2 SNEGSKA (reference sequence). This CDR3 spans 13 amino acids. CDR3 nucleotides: TGCAGTGCTAACCGGGACAGGGTGTCTGAGCAGTTCTTC. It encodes CSANRDRVSEQFF.

In nucleotides, the CDR3 is TGCGCCAGTGCGGGGGGCACAGATACGCAGTATTTT. The encoded protein is CASAGGTDTQYF. V gene TRBV10-2 combines with J gene TRBJ2-3; 7 bases line up with TRBD2. The junction had 1 base not matched to a gene; V was cut back by 9 bases and J by 1 base. This CDR3 has 12 residues. Germline CDR1 and CDR2: WSHSY and SAAADI.

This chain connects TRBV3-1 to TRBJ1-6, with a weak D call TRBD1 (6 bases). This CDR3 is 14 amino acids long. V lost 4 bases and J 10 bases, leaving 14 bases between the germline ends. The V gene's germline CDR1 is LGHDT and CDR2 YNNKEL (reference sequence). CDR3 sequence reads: CASSRLNRVSPLHF. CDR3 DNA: TGTGCCAGCAGCCGACTCAACAGGGTCTCACCCCTCCACTTT. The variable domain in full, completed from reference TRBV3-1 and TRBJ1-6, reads DTAVSQTPKYLVTQMGNDKSIKCEQNLGHDTMYWYKQDSKKFLKIMFSYNNKELIINETVPNRFSPKSPDKAHLNLHINSLELGDSAVYFCASSRLNRVSPLHFGNGTRLTVT.

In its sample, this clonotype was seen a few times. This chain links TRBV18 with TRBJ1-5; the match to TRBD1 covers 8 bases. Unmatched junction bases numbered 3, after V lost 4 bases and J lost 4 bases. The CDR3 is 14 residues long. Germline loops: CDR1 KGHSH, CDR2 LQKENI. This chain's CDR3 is CASSLQGGNQPQHF. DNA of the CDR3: TGTGCCAGCTCACTACAGGGGGGTAATCAGCCCCAGCATTTT.

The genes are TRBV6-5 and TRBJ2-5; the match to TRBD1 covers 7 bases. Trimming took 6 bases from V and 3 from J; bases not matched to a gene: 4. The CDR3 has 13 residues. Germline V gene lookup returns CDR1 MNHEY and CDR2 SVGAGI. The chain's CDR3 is CASSIGQEETQYF. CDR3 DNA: TGTGCCAGCAGCATCGGACAGGAAGAGACCCAGTACTTC.

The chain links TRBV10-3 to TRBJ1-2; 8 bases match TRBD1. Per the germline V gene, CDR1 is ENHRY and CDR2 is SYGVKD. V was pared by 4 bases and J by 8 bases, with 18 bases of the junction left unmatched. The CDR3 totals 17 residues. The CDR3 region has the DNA TGTGCCATCAGTGGGCTTTTCACTCCCAGGGGGCGCGAAGGCTACACCTTC. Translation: CAISGLFTPRGREGYTF.

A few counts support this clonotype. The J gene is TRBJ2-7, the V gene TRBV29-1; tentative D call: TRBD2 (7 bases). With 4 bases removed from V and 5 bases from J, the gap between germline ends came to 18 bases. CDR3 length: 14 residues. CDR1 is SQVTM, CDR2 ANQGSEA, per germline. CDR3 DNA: TGCAGCGTTGGTTTACGGGGGGCGGTTAACGAGCAGTACTTC. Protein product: CSVGLRGAVNEQYF.

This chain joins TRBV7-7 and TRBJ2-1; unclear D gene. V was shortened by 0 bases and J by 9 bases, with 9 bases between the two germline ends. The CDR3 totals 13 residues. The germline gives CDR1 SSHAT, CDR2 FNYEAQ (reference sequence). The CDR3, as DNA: TGTGCCAGCAGCTTAGCGCTGTTGACTGAGCAGTTCTTC. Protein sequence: CASSLALLTEQFF.

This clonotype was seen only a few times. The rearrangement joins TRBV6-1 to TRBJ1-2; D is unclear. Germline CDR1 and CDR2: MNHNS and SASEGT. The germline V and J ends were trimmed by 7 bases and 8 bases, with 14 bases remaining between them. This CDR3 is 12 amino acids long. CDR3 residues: CASTSIFWGYTF. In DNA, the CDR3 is TGTGCCAGCACCTCGATTTTTTGGGGCTACACCTTC.

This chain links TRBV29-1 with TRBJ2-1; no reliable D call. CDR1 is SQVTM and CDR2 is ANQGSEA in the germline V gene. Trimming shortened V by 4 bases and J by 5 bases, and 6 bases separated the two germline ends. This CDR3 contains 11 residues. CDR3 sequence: CSVAGNNEQFF. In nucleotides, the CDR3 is TGCAGCGTTGCCGGAAACAATGAGCAGTTCTTC.

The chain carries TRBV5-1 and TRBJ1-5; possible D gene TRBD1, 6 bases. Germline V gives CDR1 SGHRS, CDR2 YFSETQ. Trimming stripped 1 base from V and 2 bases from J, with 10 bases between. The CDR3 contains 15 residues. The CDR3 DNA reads TGCGCCAGCAGCTTGACAGGGTTGGGCAATCAGCCCCAGCATTTT. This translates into CASSLTGLGNQPQHF. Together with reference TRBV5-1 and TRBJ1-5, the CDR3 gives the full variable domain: KAGVTQTPRYLIKTRGQQVTLSCSPISGHRSVSWYQQTPGQGLQFLFEYFSETQRNKGNFPGRFSGRQFSNSRSEMNVSTLELGDSALYLCASSLTGLGNQPQHFGDGTRLSIL.

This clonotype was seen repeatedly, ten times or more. This CDR3 reads CASSILPGPPSGEKLFF. The CDR3 DNA is TGCGCCAGCAGCATACTCCCGGGCCCTCCCAGTGGTGAAAAACTGTTTTTT. The chain uses TRBV5-1 and TRBJ1-4, with D hard to call. Germline CDR1 is SGHRS and CDR2 is YFSETQ. The CDR3 length is 17 residues. The V and J ends lost 4 bases and 7 bases respectively, with 23 bases between them.

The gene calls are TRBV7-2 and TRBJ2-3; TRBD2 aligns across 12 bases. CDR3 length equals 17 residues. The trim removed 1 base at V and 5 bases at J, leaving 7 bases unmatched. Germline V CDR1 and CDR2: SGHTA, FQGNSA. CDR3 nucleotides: TGTGCCAGCAGCTTAGTGGCTAGCGGGGGGGCCGGAGATACGCAGTATTTT. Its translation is CASSLVASGGAGDTQYF.

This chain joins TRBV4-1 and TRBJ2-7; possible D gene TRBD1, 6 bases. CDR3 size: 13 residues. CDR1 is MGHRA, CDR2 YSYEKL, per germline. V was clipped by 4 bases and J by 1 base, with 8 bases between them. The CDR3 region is CASSPQGSYEQYF. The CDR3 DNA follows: TGCGCCAGCAGCCCCCAGGGGTCCTACGAGCAGTACTTC.

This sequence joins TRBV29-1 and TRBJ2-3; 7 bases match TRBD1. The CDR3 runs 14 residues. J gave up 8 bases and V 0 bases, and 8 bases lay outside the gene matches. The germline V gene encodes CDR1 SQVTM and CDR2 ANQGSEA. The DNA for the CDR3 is TGCAGCGTTGAAGATGACAGGGTTTTCGGTACGCAGTATTTT. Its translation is CSVEDDRVFGTQYF.

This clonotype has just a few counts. CDR3 DNA sequence: TGTGCCAGCAGCCAAGCCTGGCAGAACACTGAAGCTTTCTTT. Translating gives CASSQAWQNTEAFF. This chain joins TRBV3-1 and TRBJ1-1; D gene ambiguous. Looked up from germline, CDR1 is LGHDT and CDR2 is YNNKEL (reference sequence). This CDR3 region has 14 residues. V lost 1 base to trimming and J lost 1 base, with 7 bases between them. Based on the CDR3 plus reference TRBV3-1 and TRBJ1-1, the full variable domain is DTAVSQTPKYLVTQMGNDKSIKCEQNLGHDTMYWYKQDSKKFLKIMFSYNNKELIINETVPNRFSPKSPDKAHLNLHINSLELGDSAVYFCASSQAWQNTEAFFGQGTRLTVV.

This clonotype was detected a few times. CDR3 bases: TGTGCCACCAGCAGAGCTAACTATGGCTACACCTTC. Its protein is CATSRANYGYTF. The rearrangement uses TRBV15 and TRBJ1-2; D remains unclear. Trimming stripped 1 base from V and 0 bases from J, with 0 bases between. The length of the CDR3 is 12 residues. The germline gives CDR1 LNHNV, CDR2 YYDKDF (reference sequence).

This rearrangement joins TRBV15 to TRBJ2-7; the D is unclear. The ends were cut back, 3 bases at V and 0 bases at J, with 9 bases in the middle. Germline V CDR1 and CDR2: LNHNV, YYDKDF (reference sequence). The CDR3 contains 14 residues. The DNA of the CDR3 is TGTGCCACCAGCAGGGAACTAAGCTCCTACGAGCAGTACTTC. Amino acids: CATSRELSSYEQYF. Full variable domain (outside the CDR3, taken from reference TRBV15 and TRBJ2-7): DAMVIQNPRYQVTQFGKPVTLSCSQTLNHNVMYWYQQKSSQAPKLLFHYYDKDFNNEADTPDNFQSRRPNTSFCFLDIRSPGLGDTAMYLCATSRELSSYEQYFGPGTRLTVT.

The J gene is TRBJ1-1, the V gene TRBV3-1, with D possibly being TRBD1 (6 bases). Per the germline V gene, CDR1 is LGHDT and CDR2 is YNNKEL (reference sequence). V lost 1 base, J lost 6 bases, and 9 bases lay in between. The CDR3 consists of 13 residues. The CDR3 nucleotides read TGTGCCAGCAGCCAAGCCCCAGGGGCTGAAGCTTTCTTT. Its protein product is CASSQAPGAEAFF.

DNA for the CDR3: TGTGCCATCAGCCAGCGTGCCGGCCAGTCGAACACCGGGGAGCTGTTTTTT. Its protein product is CAISQRAGQSNTGELFF. The V call is TRBV10-3, the J call TRBJ2-2, with D hard to call. The germline gives CDR1 ENHRY, CDR2 SYGVKD. The germline V and J ends were trimmed by 6 bases and 0 bases, with 17 bases remaining between them. This CDR3 comprises 17 residues.

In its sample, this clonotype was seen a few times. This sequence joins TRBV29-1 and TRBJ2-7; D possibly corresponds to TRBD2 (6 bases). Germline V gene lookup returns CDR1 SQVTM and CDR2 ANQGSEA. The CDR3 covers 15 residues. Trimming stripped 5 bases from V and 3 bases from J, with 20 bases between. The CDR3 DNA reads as TGCAGCGTTAGTACCCAGGGAGCGGGCCGCTACGAGCAGTACTTC. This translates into CSVSTQGAGRYEQYF.

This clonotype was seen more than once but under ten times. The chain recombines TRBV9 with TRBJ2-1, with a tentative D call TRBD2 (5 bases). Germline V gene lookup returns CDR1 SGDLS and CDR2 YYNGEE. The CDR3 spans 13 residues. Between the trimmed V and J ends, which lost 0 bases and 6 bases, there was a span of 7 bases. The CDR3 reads CASSVASRNEQFF. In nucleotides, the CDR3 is TGTGCCAGCAGCGTAGCTAGCCGCAATGAGCAGTTCTTC. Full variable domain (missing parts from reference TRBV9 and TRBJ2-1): DSGVTQTPKHLITATGQRVTLRCSPRSGDLSVYWYQQSLDQGLQFLIQYYNGEERAKGNILERFSAQQFPDLHSELNLSSLELGDSALYFCASSVASRNEQFFGPGTRLTVL.

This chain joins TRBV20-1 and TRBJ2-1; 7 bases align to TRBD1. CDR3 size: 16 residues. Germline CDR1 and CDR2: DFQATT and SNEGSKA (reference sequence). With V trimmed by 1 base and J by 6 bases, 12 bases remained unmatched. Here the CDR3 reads CSARVSLRDRINEQFF. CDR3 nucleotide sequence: TGCAGTGCTAGAGTTAGCCTCCGGGACAGAATCAATGAGCAGTTCTTC.

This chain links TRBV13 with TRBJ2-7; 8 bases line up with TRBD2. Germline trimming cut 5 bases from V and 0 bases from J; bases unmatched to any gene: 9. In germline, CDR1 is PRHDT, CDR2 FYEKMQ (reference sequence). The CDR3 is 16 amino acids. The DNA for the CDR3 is TGTGCCAGCAGCGGCCTAGCGGGCCCGAGCTCCTACGAGCAGTACTTC. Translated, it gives CASSGLAGPSSYEQYF.

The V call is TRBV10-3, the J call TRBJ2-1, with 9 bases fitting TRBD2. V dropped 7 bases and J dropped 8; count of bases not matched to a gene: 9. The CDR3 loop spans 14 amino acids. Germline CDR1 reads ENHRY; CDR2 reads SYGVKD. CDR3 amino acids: CAITRTSEWDEQFF. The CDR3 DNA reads TGTGCCATCACCAGGACTAGCGAGTGGGATGAGCAGTTCTTC.

CDR3 in amino acids: CASSLASGRAPLNEQFF. In nucleotides, the CDR3 is TGTGCCAGCAGCTTAGCTAGCGGGAGGGCCCCCCTCAATGAGCAGTTCTTC. The chain carries TRBV7-9 and TRBJ2-1; 11 bases map to TRBD2. V gave up 0 bases and J gave up 6 bases; unmatched junction bases: 7. CDR1 and CDR2 (germline): SEHNR, FQNEAQ (reference sequence). The CDR3 totals 17 residues.

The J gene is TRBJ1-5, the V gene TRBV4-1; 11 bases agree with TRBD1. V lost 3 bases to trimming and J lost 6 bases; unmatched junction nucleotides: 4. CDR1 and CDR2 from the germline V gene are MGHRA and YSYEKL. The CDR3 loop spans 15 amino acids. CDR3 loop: CASSQRGQGVQPQHF. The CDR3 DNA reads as TGCGCCAGCAGCCAGAGGGGACAGGGGGTTCAGCCCCAGCATTTT.

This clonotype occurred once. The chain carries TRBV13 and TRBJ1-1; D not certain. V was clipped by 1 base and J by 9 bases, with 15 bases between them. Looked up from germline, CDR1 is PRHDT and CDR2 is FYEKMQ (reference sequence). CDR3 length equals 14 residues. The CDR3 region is CASSLEGPAGQAFF. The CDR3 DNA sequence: TGTGCCAGCAGCTTAGAGGGTCCAGCAGGCCAAGCTTTCTTT.

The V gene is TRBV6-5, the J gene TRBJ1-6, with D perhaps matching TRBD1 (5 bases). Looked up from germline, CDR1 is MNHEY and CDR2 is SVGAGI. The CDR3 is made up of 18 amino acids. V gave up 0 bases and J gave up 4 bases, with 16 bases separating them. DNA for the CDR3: TGTGCCAGCAGTTACTCGGTCCGCAGGGACCTTTATAATTCACCCCTCCACTTT. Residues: CASSYSVRRDLYNSPLHF.

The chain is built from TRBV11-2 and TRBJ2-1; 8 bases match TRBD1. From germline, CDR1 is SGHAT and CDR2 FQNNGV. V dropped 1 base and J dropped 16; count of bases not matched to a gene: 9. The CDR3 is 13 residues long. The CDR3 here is CASSLAGGVRGFF. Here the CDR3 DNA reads TGTGCCAGCAGCTTAGCAGGGGGCGTCAGGGGCTTCTTC. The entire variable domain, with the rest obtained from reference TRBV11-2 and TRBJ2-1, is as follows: EAGVAQSPRYKIIEKRQSVAFWCNPISGHATLYWYQQILGQGPKLLIQFQNNGVVDDSQLPKDRFSAERLKGVDSTLKIQPAKLEDSAVYLCASSLAGGVRGFFGPGTRLTVL.